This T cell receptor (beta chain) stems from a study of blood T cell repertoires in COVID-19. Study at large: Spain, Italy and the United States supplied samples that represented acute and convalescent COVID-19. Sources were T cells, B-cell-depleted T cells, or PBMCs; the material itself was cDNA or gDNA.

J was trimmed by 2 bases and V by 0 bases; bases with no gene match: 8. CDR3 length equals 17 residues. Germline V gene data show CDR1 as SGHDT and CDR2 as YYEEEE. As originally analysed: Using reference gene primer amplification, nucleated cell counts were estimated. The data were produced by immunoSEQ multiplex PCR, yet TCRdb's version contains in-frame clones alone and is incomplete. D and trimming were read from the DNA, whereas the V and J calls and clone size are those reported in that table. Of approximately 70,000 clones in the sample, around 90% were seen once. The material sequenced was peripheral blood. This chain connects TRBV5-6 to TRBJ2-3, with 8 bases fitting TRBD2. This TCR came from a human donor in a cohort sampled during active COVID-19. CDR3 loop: CASSLVALAGPTDTQYF. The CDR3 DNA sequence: TGTGCCAGCAGCTTGGTGGCGCTAGCGGGCCCCACAGATACGCAGTATTTT.